The 24 T cell receptor beta chains in this list originate from one sample, sequenced in a study of patients and donors after allogeneic stem cell transplantation. TCRdb passed the RT-PCR reads through MiXCR, listing each CDR3 protein once. This table has approximately 31,000 distinct CDR3 sequences, less than 45% appearing once. Sequences were obtained from blood, either unsorted or a sorted T cell fraction (not recorded which). These receptor sequences come from a human donor who was either an allogeneic HSCT recipient or a stem cell or donor lymphocyte infusion donor (not recorded which). It is not recorded whose cells these are; they may come from a transplant donor.

This clonotype was found many times. V is TRBV20-1 and J is TRBJ2-3, with TRBD2 matching 13 bases. CDR3 size: 15 residues. Germline loops: CDR1 DFQATT, CDR2 SNEGSKA (reference sequence). The J segment lost 4 bases and the V segment lost 6 bases, leaving 7 bases of the junction unmatched. CDR3 protein: CSAGTSGDIADTQYF. CDR3 DNA: TGCAGTGCCGGGACTAGCGGGGATATCGCAGATACGCAGTATTTT.

The rearrangement uses TRBV5-1 and TRBJ1-1, with D possibly matching TRBD1 (6 bases). The CDR3 covers 17 residues. Per germline, CDR1 SGHRS and CDR2 YFSETQ. V dropped 3 bases and J dropped 0 bases, with 18 bases sitting between them. CDR3 sequence (DNA): TGCGCCAGCAGCTGGAGGCGGGGGCAATCTATGAACACTGAAGCTTTCTTT. Its protein is CASSWRRGQSMNTEAFF.

This chain links TRBV12-3 or TRBV12-4 with TRBJ2-4; no firm D call. The CDR3 loop spans 14 amino acids. The ends were cut back, 3 bases at V and 6 bases at J, with 12 bases in the middle. The CDR3 sequence: CASSLASLGNIQYF. CDR3 in DNA: TGTGCCAGCAGTTTGGCCAGCCTGGGAAACATTCAGTACTTC.

This clonotype was observed a handful of times. The chain couples TRBV18 to TRBJ2-7; D not certain. V was shortened by 4 bases and J by 4 bases, with 17 bases between the two germline ends. Germline assignment: CDR1 KGHSH and CDR2 LQKENI. The CDR3 has 15 amino acids. In nucleotides, the CDR3 is TGTGCCAGCTCACTGCGACGTTATCTGATTTACGAGCAGTACTTC. Its translation is CASSLRRYLIYEQYF.

There are a few counts of this clonotype. The chain employs TRBV10-3 and TRBJ2-5; D gene ambiguous. Germline V lookup: CDR1 ENHRY, CDR2 SYGVKD. This CDR3 comprises 12 residues. Deletions cut 1 base from V and 5 bases from J, with 5 bases between. The CDR3 here is CAISELRETQYF. The CDR3 DNA reads TGTGCCATCAGTGAGTTGCGGGAGACCCAGTACTTC.

This clonotype has more than one count but fewer than ten. J is TRBJ2-7 and V is TRBV5-1; 7 bases are a match to TRBD1. CDR3 length: 14 residues. Germline V gives CDR1 SGHRS, CDR2 YFSETQ. After removal of 0 bases from V and 3 bases from J, the junction contained 3 bases not matched to a gene. CDR3 amino acids: CASSLEAGGYEQYF. CDR3 nucleotide sequence: TGCGCCAGCAGCTTGGAAGCAGGGGGCTACGAGCAGTACTTC.

The chain couples TRBV6-1 to TRBJ1-5; D not resolved. CDR3 length: 13 amino acids. The germline gives CDR1 MNHNS, CDR2 SASEGT. V was trimmed by 4 bases and J by 4 bases, leaving 8 bases between them. The CDR3 sequence: CASSAEGNQPQHF. The CDR3 bases are TGTGCCAGCAGTGCCGAAGGAAATCAGCCCCAGCATTTT.

This CDR3 is CASSTKTYEQYF. The DNA for the CDR3 is TGTGCCAGTTCGACGAAGACCTACGAGCAGTACTTC. The rearrangement joins TRBV6-2 or TRBV6-3 to TRBJ2-7; D is unresolved. The CDR3 loop spans 12 amino acids. Per the germline V gene, CDR1 is MNHEY and CDR2 is SVGEGT. V lost 9 bases and J 2 bases, leaving 11 bases between the germline ends.

This clonotype has just a few counts. The chain recombines TRBV10-3 with TRBJ2-5; D is ambiguous. Trimming pared 1 base from V and 3 bases from J, leaving 3 bases between. Germline values: CDR1 ENHRY, CDR2 SYGVKD. This CDR3 spans 12 amino acids. The CDR3 region has the DNA TGTGCCATCAGTGAGTATGAAGAGACCCAGTACTTC. Translating it yields CAISEYEETQYF.

V gene TRBV29-1 combines with J gene TRBJ1-1; D is possibly TRBD1 (5 bases). Germline lookup yields CDR1 SQVTM and CDR2 ANQGSEA. Trimming removed 4 bases from V and 6 bases from J, with 12 bases in between. The CDR3 totals 12 residues. CDR3 coding DNA: TGCAGCGTTGCCAGGGTTGGGGCTGAAGCTTTCTTT. This encodes CSVARVGAEAFF.

This rearrangement joins TRBV10-3 to TRBJ1-5, with no clear D. Germline loops: CDR1 ENHRY, CDR2 SYGVKD. This CDR3 contains 13 residues. Between the trimmed V and J ends, which lost 5 bases and 5 bases, there was a span of 10 bases. CDR3: CAISYARDQPQHF. The CDR3, as DNA: TGTGCCATCAGTTATGCCCGAGATCAGCCCCAGCATTTT.

This clonotype was seen a few times. The chain has TRBV7-9 and TRBJ2-3, with D possibly being TRBD1 (6 bases). The CDR3 extends over 13 amino acids. The V end was cut by 5 bases, the J end by 3 bases, with 9 bases between. Germline CDR1 reads SEHNR; CDR2 reads FQNEAQ (reference sequence). The CDR3 protein is CASSLGQTDTQYF. The DNA of the CDR3 is TGTGCCAGCAGCCTAGGACAGACAGATACGCAGTATTTT.

This chain connects TRBV11-2 to TRBJ2-1; D is undetermined. From germline, CDR1 is SGHAT and CDR2 FQNNGV. Deletions cut 0 bases from V and 7 bases from J, with 7 bases between. The CDR3 is made up of 13 amino acids. The CDR3 is CASSLEPRNEQFF. Here the CDR3 DNA reads TGTGCCAGCAGCTTAGAGCCGAGAAATGAGCAGTTCTTC.

This clonotype has ten or more counts. This sequence joins TRBV12-3 or TRBV12-4 and TRBJ1-1, with a possible D match to TRBD1 (5 bases). The V end was cut by 2 bases, the J end by 11 bases, with 15 bases between. The CDR3 covers 13 residues. The CDR3 DNA reads as TGTGCCAGCAGTTTAACCAGGGATGGTGGCGCTTTCTTT. Protein: CASSLTRDGGAFF.

This clonotype was counted ten times or more. The chain carries TRBV5-1 and TRBJ1-1, with D maybe TRBD1 (5 bases). Trimming pared 5 bases from V and 2 bases from J, leaving 16 bases between. CDR1 and CDR2 (germline): SGHRS, YFSETQ. The length of the CDR3 is 15 residues. The CDR3 loop is CASRSRLGGNTEAFF. The CDR3 nucleotides are TGCGCCAGCAGATCTCGGCTCGGGGGTAACACTGAAGCTTTCTTT.

This sequence joins TRBV5-6 and TRBJ2-5, with D possibly matching TRBD1 (5 bases). The CDR3 sequence is 14 residues long. Trimming stripped 2 bases from V and 5 bases from J, with 13 bases between. Germline V gene data show CDR1 as SGHDT and CDR2 as YYEEEE. The CDR3: CASSFEQGMETQYF. CDR3 in DNA: TGTGCCAGCAGCTTCGAGCAGGGCATGGAGACCCAGTACTTC.

There are many counts of this clonotype. The chain has TRBV3-1 and TRBJ1-1; a weak D match, TRBD1 (6 bases). Germline CDR1 reads LGHDT; CDR2 reads YNNKEL (reference sequence). This CDR3 comprises 15 residues. Trimming pared 3 bases from V and 4 bases from J, leaving 15 bases between. For the CDR3, the DNA is TGTGCCAGCAGCCACCCCCGGACAGTTGGCACTGAAGCTTTCTTT. Amino acid sequence: CASSHPRTVGTEAFF.

J is TRBJ2-2 and V is TRBV5-1; tentative D call: TRBD1 (6 bases). Germline V CDR1 and CDR2: SGHRS, YFSETQ. CDR3 length: 16 residues. Trimming took 0 bases from V and 1 from J, leaving 10 bases between them. This chain's CDR3 is CASSLGLGQNTGELFF. CDR3 nucleotides: TGCGCCAGCAGCTTGGGGCTGGGACAGAACACCGGGGAGCTGTTTTTT.

The chain has TRBV12-3 or TRBV12-4 and TRBJ1-6; D is perhaps TRBD1 (6 bases). V shed 5 bases and J shed 2 bases, with 13 bases lying between them. CDR3 length equals 16 residues. CDR3 protein: CASSTTGRTYNSPLHF. The CDR3 DNA reads TGTGCCAGCAGTACTACAGGGAGGACCTATAATTCACCCCTCCACTTT.

This rearrangement joins TRBV3-1 to TRBJ2-1; the D is unclear. The V gene lost 3 bases and the J gene lost 3 bases, with 9 bases spanning the gap. Germline CDR1 reads LGHDT; CDR2 reads YNNKEL (reference sequence). The length of the CDR3 is 14 residues. The CDR3 here is CASSQGYYYNEQFF. The CDR3 DNA reads TGTGCCAGCAGCCAGGGCTATTACTACAATGAGCAGTTCTTC.

This clonotype was picked up a small number of times. The V and J genes are TRBV7-2 and TRBJ1-1; D unresolved. Looked up from germline, CDR1 is SGHTA and CDR2 is FQGNSA. CDR3 length equals 17 residues. V lost 1 base, J lost 0 bases, and 15 bases lay in between. In DNA, the CDR3 is TGTGCCAGCAGCTTAGTGGCCGAATCAACCTTGAACACTGAAGCTTTCTTT. The encoded protein is CASSLVAESTLNTEAFF.

In its sample, this clonotype was seen a few times. This rearrangement joins TRBV5-1 to TRBJ1-1; TRBD1 might be the D (6 bases). The CDR3 covers 14 residues. Germline loops: CDR1 SGHRS, CDR2 YFSETQ. V shed 7 bases and J shed 5 bases, with 18 bases lying between them. CDR3 DNA: TGCGCCAGCGGAAGGACCGGGACAAGAACTGAAGCTTTCTTT. Its protein is CASGRTGTRTEAFF.

This clonotype was detected ten times or more. J is TRBJ1-1 and V is TRBV6-2 or TRBV6-3; no clear D gene. The V and J ends lost 1 base and 1 base respectively, with 7 bases between them. In germline, CDR1 is MNHEY, CDR2 SVGEGT. This CDR3 is built from 14 residues. The CDR3 DNA reads as TGTGCCAGCAGTTACTTTGGGCAGAACACTGAAGCTTTCTTT. It specifies CASSYFGQNTEAFF.

The genes are TRBV7-9 and TRBJ1-2, with 10 bases identical to TRBD1. The CDR3 totals 16 residues. Germline loops: CDR1 SEHNR, CDR2 FQNEAQ (reference sequence). V was pared by 3 bases and J by 6 bases, with 10 bases of the junction left unmatched. CDR3 sequence: CASSFGQGDFFDGYTF. As DNA, the CDR3 is TGTGCCAGCAGCTTCGGACAGGGGGATTTTTTCGATGGCTACACCTTC.